The 25 T cell receptor beta chains listed next were all sequenced from one sample in a study of cytomegalovirus exposure and HLA in healthy donors. The PCR made use of 60 Vbeta and 13 Jbeta primers. Profiled with immunoSEQ multiplex PCR; TCRdb holds only in-frame clones, not every one. The table lists 95,000 to 150,000 clones, about 80% of them singletons, with roughly 9.2% in the top ten. Sequencing was performed on PBMCs. Source of these receptors: a female donor in good health and CMV-seropositive.

This sequence joins TRBV5-6 and TRBJ2-6; D not certain. V shed 5 bases and J shed 0 bases, with 12 bases lying between them. The CDR3 contains 16 residues. Germline-derived CDR1 and CDR2 are SGHDT and YYEEEE. The CDR3 DNA sequence: TGTGCCAGCAGTTTTATAACAAACTCTGGGGCCAACGTCCTGACTTTC. The encoded protein is CASSFITNSGANVLTF.

This chain uses TRBV9 with TRBJ2-3, with 8 nucleotides matching TRBD2. CDR3 length: 15 residues. Germline V gene sequence: CDR1 SGDLS, CDR2 YYNGEE. The ends lost 0 bases at V and 8 bases at J; junction bases unmatched: 8. CDR3 DNA: TGTGCCAGCAGCGTAGCGGGGGGGCCTTCCGGTACGCAGTATTTT. It specifies CASSVAGGPSGTQYF.

The chain has TRBV4-3 and TRBJ2-3; TRBD2 matches 7 bases. Unmatched junction bases numbered 9, after V lost 4 bases and J lost 11 bases. This CDR3 region has 13 residues. Per germline, CDR1 LGHNA and CDR2 YSLEER. The CDR3 region is CASSPSVAGRQYF. As DNA, the CDR3 is TGCGCCAGCAGCCCAAGCGTAGCGGGCCGGCAGTATTTT.

The chain has TRBV30 and TRBJ1-1; TRBD1 agrees at 7 bases. CDR1 GTSNPN and CDR2 SVGIG come from the germline V gene (reference sequence). The CDR3 loop spans 14 amino acids. V was clipped by 3 bases and J by 1 base; unmatched bases: 5. Here the CDR3 DNA reads TGTGCCTGGAGGTCGAGGGGGCAGAACACTGAAGCTTTCTTT. Translating gives CAWRSRGQNTEAFF.

This rearrangement joins TRBV30 to TRBJ1-3; weak D call: TRBD1 (6 bases). V was pared by 4 bases and J by 0 bases, with 16 bases between. The length of the CDR3 is 16 residues. The germline gives CDR1 GTSNPN, CDR2 SVGIG (reference sequence). This CDR3 reads CAWTRDMGSSGNTIYF. The CDR3 DNA reads as TGTGCCTGGACCCGGGACATGGGGAGCTCTGGAAACACCATATATTTT.

This chain links TRBV4-1 with TRBJ2-7; D is possibly TRBD1 (5 bases). The CDR3 is made up of 15 amino acids. Trimming cost V 4 bases and J 2 bases, with 15 bases left between them. Germline V CDR1 and CDR2: MGHRA, YSYEKL. In DNA form, the CDR3 reads TGCGCCAGCAGCCCAACACAGGCTAGAGCCTACGAGCAGTACTTC. Its translation: CASSPTQARAYEQYF.

The chain has TRBV14 and TRBJ2-7; 10 bases match TRBD2. Germline V gene data show CDR1 as SGHDN and CDR2 as FVKESK. The CDR3 is 15 amino acids. V lost 1 base, J lost 0 bases, and 0 bases stayed unmatched. The DNA for the CDR3 is TGTGCCAGCAGCCAAGTAGCGGGGGGCTCCTACGAGCAGTACTTC. Translated: CASSQVAGGSYEQYF.

V gene TRBV10-2 combines with J gene TRBJ2-1, with D perhaps TRBD1 (6 bases). CDR1 and CDR2 (germline): WSHSY, SAAADI. CDR3 length equals 15 residues. The V end was cut by 4 bases, the J end by 8 bases, with 18 bases between. CDR3 loop: CASSVGQRLGYEQFF. CDR3 coding DNA: TGCGCCAGCAGTGTTGGACAGCGGCTAGGTTATGAGCAGTTCTTC.

The chain combines TRBV27 with TRBJ2-5; TRBD1 matches at 8 bases. The germline CDR1 and CDR2 sequences are MNHEY and SMNVEV (reference sequence). The CDR3 is made up of 16 amino acids. The V and J ends lost 4 bases and 7 bases, in that order; junction bases with no gene match: 14. The DNA of the CDR3 is TGTGCCAGCAGTTCACAGGGGGTGGGCCAAACCCGGACCCAGTACTTC. This encodes CASSSQGVGQTRTQYF.

This clone appeared once. The chain has TRBV9 and TRBJ1-1, with 7 bases aligning to TRBD1. V was clipped by 4 bases and J by 0 bases; unmatched bases: 6. Germline V gene sequence: CDR1 SGDLS, CDR2 YYNGEE. The CDR3 spans 15 residues. CDR3 bases: TGTGCCAGCAGCCCCCGACAGGGTCTGAACACTGAAGCTTTCTTT. Translation gives CASSPRQGLNTEAFF.

The chain couples TRBV7-6 to TRBJ2-3; D possibly corresponds to TRBD2 (5 bases). Germline V CDR1 and CDR2: SGHVS, FNYEAQ. V gave up 7 bases and J gave up 6 bases, with 14 bases separating them. The CDR3 loop spans 13 amino acids. CDR3 residues: CASTFKRGDTQYF. DNA of the CDR3: TGTGCCAGCACCTTTAAACGAGGGGATACGCAGTATTTT.

DNA of the CDR3: TGTGCCAGCAGCCCCCCGGACAGGGACTACGAGCAGTACTTC. The encoded protein is CASSPPDRDYEQYF. The chain couples TRBV5-4 to TRBJ2-7, with 8 bases aligning to TRBD1. Germline trimming cut 4 bases from V and 3 bases from J; bases unmatched to any gene: 6. Per the germline V gene, CDR1 is SGHNT and CDR2 is YYREEE (reference sequence). This CDR3 region has 14 residues. The full variable domain, rest sourced from reference TRBV5-4 and TRBJ2-7, is ETGVTQSPTHLIKTRGQQVTLRCSSQSGHNTVSWYQQALGQGPQFIFQYYREEENGRGNFPPRFSGLQFPNYSSELNVNALELDDSALYLCASSPPDRDYEQYFGPGTRLTVT.

V is TRBV10-1 and J is TRBJ2-3; D might be TRBD1 (6 bases). The V gene lost 4 bases and the J gene lost 3 bases, with 11 bases spanning the gap. The CDR3 runs to 14 residues. Per germline, CDR1 WNHNN and CDR2 SYGVQD (reference sequence). CDR3 amino acids: CASSGSRGTDTQYF. The CDR3 coding sequence is TGCGCCAGCAGTGGTAGCAGGGGTACAGATACGCAGTATTTT.

The DNA of the CDR3 is TGTGCCAGCAGCCAAGCCAGGGTGTATAATTCACCCCTCCACTTT. It codes for CASSQARVYNSPLHF. The rearrangement joins TRBV14 to TRBJ1-6, with a weak D call TRBD1 (5 bases). The CDR3 is 15 amino acids. In germline, CDR1 is SGHDN, CDR2 FVKESK. With 1 base removed from V and 4 bases from J, the gap between germline ends came to 8 bases.

The V call is TRBV30, the J call TRBJ1-5; D uncertain. V gave up 1 base and J gave up 4 bases, with 11 bases separating them. Germline-derived CDR1 and CDR2 are GTSNPN and SVGIG (reference sequence). The CDR3 length is 14 residues. CDR3 nucleotide sequence: TGTGCCTGGAGTGGCGCAAACGCGAATCAGCCCCAGCATTTT. Protein product: CAWSGANANQPQHF.

The genes are TRBV2 and TRBJ1-2; D is unresolved. Trimming left V 2 bases short and J 6 bases short, with 13 bases between. Germline loops: CDR1 SNHLY, CDR2 FYNNEI. The CDR3 loop spans 14 amino acids. The CDR3 DNA sequence: TGTGCCAGCAGTGAAAACAGAATAGGCAATGGCTACACCTTC. Translated: CASSENRIGNGYTF. The whole variable domain, remainder taken from reference TRBV2 and TRBJ1-2, is EPEVTQTPSHQVTQMGQEVILRCVPISNHLYFYWYRQILGQKVEFLVSFYNNEISEKSEIFDDQFSVERPDGSNFTLKIRSTKLEDSAMYFCASSENRIGNGYTFGSGTRLTVV.

V usage is TRBV15 and J usage is TRBJ1-4, with TRBD1 identical over 7 bases. V shed 3 bases, J shed 4 bases, and the junction held 5 bases outside the gene matches. This CDR3 is 15 amino acids long. Germline CDR1 LNHNV, CDR2 YYDKDF (reference sequence). CDR3 region: CATSRYRDSNEKLFF. The CDR3 DNA reads as TGTGCCACCAGCAGGTACCGGGACAGTAATGAAAAACTGTTTTTT.

The V call is TRBV29-1, the J call TRBJ2-5; the match to TRBD1 covers 7 bases. The V gene's germline CDR1 is SQVTM and CDR2 ANQGSEA. This CDR3 is 11 amino acids long. After removal of 7 bases from V and 4 bases from J, the junction contained 3 bases not matched to a gene. This CDR3 reads CSADRAETQYF. The CDR3 DNA is TGCAGCGCCGACAGGGCAGAGACCCAGTACTTC.

The chain links TRBV13 to TRBJ2-5, with a possible D match to TRBD1 (7 bases). V was cut by 5 bases and J by 5 bases, with 12 bases left in between. This CDR3 comprises 13 residues. Germline assignment: CDR1 PRHDT and CDR2 FYEKMQ (reference sequence). Written as DNA, the CDR3 is TGTGCCAGCAGCCAGACAGGGAGGGAGACCCAGTACTTC. This translates into CASSQTGRETQYF.

V and J are TRBV7-3 and TRBJ1-1; weak D call: TRBD1 (5 bases). V shed 6 bases and J shed 1 base, with 9 bases lying between them. The CDR3 contains 13 residues. CDR1 and CDR2 from the germline V gene are SGHTA and FQGTGA. Here the CDR3 reads CASSTDRNTEAFF. CDR3 DNA: TGTGCCAGCAGTACAGACAGGAACACTGAAGCTTTCTTT.

This clone was seen only a few times. This rearrangement joins TRBV4-3 to TRBJ2-1, with 9 bases identical to TRBD2. This CDR3 spans 14 amino acids. The germline V gene has CDR1 LGHNA and CDR2 YSLEER. With V trimmed by 5 bases and J by 7 bases, 6 bases remained unmatched. This CDR3 is CASSGGAGGNEQFF. In nucleotides, the CDR3 is TGCGCCAGCAGCGGGGGAGCGGGGGGTAATGAGCAGTTCTTC.

The J gene is TRBJ1-6, the V gene TRBV10-2, with D tentatively TRBD1 (6 bases). Germline assignment: CDR1 WSHSY and CDR2 SAAADI. This CDR3 has 15 residues. The CDR3 region is CAIASGGAINSPLHF. Written as DNA, the CDR3 is TGCGCGATCGCCTCGGGGGGGGCGATCAATTCACCCCTCCACTTT.

J is TRBJ1-6 and V is TRBV6-1; D uncertain. The ends were cut back, 10 bases at V and 3 bases at J, with 13 bases in the middle. CDR1 MNHNS and CDR2 SASEGT come from the germline V gene. The CDR3 contains 14 residues. The CDR3 sequence: CATQWGDYNSPLHF. CDR3 in DNA: TGTGCCACCCAGTGGGGAGACTATAATTCACCCCTCCACTTT.

The chain couples TRBV6-1 to TRBJ2-3; TRBD2 matches 12 bases. Germline assignment: CDR1 MNHNS and CDR2 SASEGT. CDR3 size: 15 residues. The junction had 0 bases not matched to a gene; V was cut back by 4 bases and J by 1 base. The CDR3 loop reads CASSASGGGTDTQYF. CDR3 bases: TGTGCCAGCAGTGCTAGCGGGGGGGGCACAGATACGCAGTATTTT.

This clone appeared once. The chain uses TRBV29-1 and TRBJ2-6, with D perhaps TRBD2 (5 bases). The CDR3 loop spans 13 amino acids. V gave up 6 bases and J gave up 4 bases, with 10 bases separating them. CDR1 is SQVTM, CDR2 ANQGSEA, per germline. CDR3 in amino acids: CSVRTAGANVLTF. CDR3 coding DNA: TGCAGCGTAAGGACTGCCGGGGCCAACGTCCTGACTTTC.